Following are 18 T cell receptor beta chains from one sample sequenced in a study of T cells in Graves' hyperthyroidism and ophthalmopathy. Amplified regions were TCR beta CDR3 sequences from RNA transcripts. A set of HTBI primers served as the primers for a first-round RT-PCR of the TCR CDR3. Each CDR3 protein is one row after TCRdb ran MiXCR on the multiplex PCR reads. The table has over 700,000 distinct CDR3 sequences, 18% seen once; the top ten hold 16%. Sequenced sample: blood. The receptors were gathered from a woman in her 50s with Graves' hyperthyroidism that later progressed to Graves' ophthalmopathy.

This clonotype showed up just once. A much larger clone lies one base from this, so it may be a read error. The V call is TRBV3-1, the J call TRBJ2-1; 7 positions match TRBD2. The CDR3 has 17 residues. The germline V gene has CDR1 LGHDT and CDR2 YNNKEL (reference sequence). The CDR3 DNA is TGTGTCAGCAGCCAAGGACCCGGGACTATCCGGTACAATGAGCAGTTCTTC. Protein sequence: CVSSQGPGTIRYNEQFF.

This clonotype was observed a few times. The rearrangement uses TRBV5-6 and TRBJ2-1, with no clear D. V was clipped by 2 bases and J by 3 bases, with 15 bases between them. In germline, CDR1 is SGHDT, CDR2 YYEEEE. CDR3 length: 16 residues. CDR3 protein: CASSFGRNNYYNEQFF. CDR3 DNA sequence: TGTGCCAGCAGCTTTGGACGGAATAATTACTACAATGAGCAGTTCTTC. The whole variable domain, filled in from reference TRBV5-6 and TRBJ2-1, reads DAGVTQSPTHLIKTRGQQVTLRCSPKSGHDTVSWYQQALGQGPQFIFQYYEEEERQRGNFPDRFSGHQFPNYSSELNVNALLLGDSALYLCASSFGRNNYYNEQFFGPGTRLTVL.

In the case of this clonotype: Possible read error: a much larger clone is one base away. The chain joins TRBV2 to TRBJ1-2; 7 positions match TRBD1. V was pared by 7 bases and J by 7 bases, with 9 bases of the junction left unmatched. The CDR3 loop spans 13 amino acids. Germline V lookup: CDR1 SNHLY, CDR2 FYNNEI. CDR3 sequence (DNA): TGTGCCAGCACCATCCAGGGGGATTCTGGCTACACCTTC. Protein: CASTIQGDSGYTF.

This clonotype has just a few counts. This sequence joins TRBV5-6 and TRBJ1-2; D may be TRBD1 (5 bases). The germline CDR1 and CDR2 sequences are SGHDT and YYEEEE. This CDR3 is built from 16 residues. Between the trimmed V and J ends, which lost 0 bases and 2 bases, there was a span of 14 bases. CDR3 loop: CASSLGGGRENYGYTF. CDR3 nucleotides: TGTGCCAGCAGCTTGGGGGGGGGACGGGAGAACTATGGCTACACCTTC.

V and J are TRBV30 and TRBJ2-5; a possible D gene is TRBD1 (6 bases). Trimming stripped 0 bases from V and 5 bases from J, with 10 bases between. The CDR3 covers 13 residues. CDR1 is GTSNPN and CDR2 is SVGIG in the germline V gene (reference sequence). DNA for the CDR3: TGTGCCTGGAGTGTTAACAGGGTTGAGACCCAGTACTTC. This gives the protein CAWSVNRVETQYF. The entire variable domain, with the rest obtained from reference TRBV30 and TRBJ2-5, is as follows: SQTIHQWPATLVQPVGSPLSLECTVEGTSNPNLYWYRQAAGRGLQLLFYSVGIGQISSEVPQNLSASRPQDRQFILSSKKLLLSDSGFYLCAWSVNRVETQYFGPGTRLLVL.

This clonotype has a count of ten or more. The rearrangement uses TRBV9 and TRBJ1-1; D call uncertain. V lost 0 bases to trimming and J lost 1 base, with 7 bases between them. Germline CDR1 is SGDLS and CDR2 is YYNGEE. The CDR3 consists of 14 residues. CDR3 sequence reads: CASSVAPGNTEAFF. The CDR3 coding sequence is TGTGCCAGCAGCGTAGCTCCGGGGAACACTGAAGCTTTCTTT.

The chain joins TRBV29-1 to TRBJ1-2; 7 bases are a match to TRBD1. This CDR3 comprises 12 residues. V was pared by 5 bases and J by 4 bases, with 4 bases of the junction left unmatched. In germline, CDR1 is SQVTM, CDR2 ANQGSEA. The CDR3 here is CSVPDRVYGYTF. CDR3 nucleotide sequence: TGCAGCGTTCCAGACAGGGTCTATGGCTACACCTTC.

This clonotype was recorded at least ten times. The V and J genes are TRBV11-2 and TRBJ2-1; TRBD2 matches at 8 bases. This CDR3 has 15 amino acids. Trimming removed 1 base from V and 10 bases from J; junction bases left unmatched: 9. Germline V gene lookup returns CDR1 SGHAT and CDR2 FQNNGV. For the CDR3, the DNA is TGTGCCAGCAGCTTAGGGCGGGGGGCGGTCGGCGAGCAGTTCTTC. It encodes CASSLGRGAVGEQFF.

This clonotype was recorded at least ten times. The V call is TRBV5-1, the J call TRBJ2-1; a possible D gene is TRBD2 (6 bases). The CDR3 covers 13 residues. Per germline, CDR1 SGHRS and CDR2 YFSETQ. Trimming removed 3 bases at V and 5 bases at J, with 9 bases between. The DNA of the CDR3 is TGCGCCAGCAGCTGGGACTGGAACAATGAGCAGTTCTTC. It translates to CASSWDWNNEQFF.

This clonotype has ten or more counts. The rearrangement joins TRBV5-1 to TRBJ2-1; TRBD1 matches 9 bases. CDR3 length: 16 amino acids. Germline V gives CDR1 SGHRS, CDR2 YFSETQ. V lost 0 bases and J lost 7; bases outside the gene matches: 8. CDR3 amino acids: CASSLAYRGRGNEQFF. In nucleotides, the CDR3 is TGCGCCAGCAGCTTGGCTTACAGGGGGCGAGGGAATGAGCAGTTCTTC.

J is TRBJ2-1 and V is TRBV12-3 or TRBV12-4, with 9 positions matching TRBD2. V gave up 6 bases and J gave up 9 bases; unmatched junction bases: 9. The length of the CDR3 is 14 residues. The CDR3 sequence: CASRRGGGLAEQFF. CDR3 coding DNA: TGTGCCAGCAGGCGGGGGGGCGGTTTAGCTGAGCAGTTCTTC.

This clonotype appeared a single time. The chain couples TRBV7-8 to TRBJ2-5; D is perhaps TRBD1 (7 bases). CDR1 and CDR2 from the germline V gene are SGHVS and FQNEAQ. CDR3 length: 15 amino acids. The ends were cut back, 3 bases at V and 6 bases at J, with 17 bases in the middle. The CDR3 spells CASSFRQGGDQTQYF. DNA of the CDR3: TGTGCCAGCAGCTTCCGACAGGGAGGTGATCAGACCCAGTACTTC.

This clonotype was counted many times. The V gene is TRBV2, the J gene TRBJ2-1; D is unclear. The length of the CDR3 is 16 residues. The V gene's germline CDR1 is SNHLY and CDR2 FYNNEI. Trimming removed 6 bases from V and 6 bases from J, with 21 bases in between. The CDR3 loop reads CASRRSETEGFNEQFF. The CDR3 DNA reads as TGTGCCAGCAGGCGCTCGGAGACTGAAGGCTTCAATGAGCAGTTCTTC.

The DNA for the CDR3 is TGTGCCTGGAGTGTAGGGGGACAATTAACCGGGGAGCTGTTTTTT. As protein: CAWSVGGQLTGELFF. The chain carries TRBV30 and TRBJ2-2, with a weak D call TRBD1 (6 bases). With 0 bases removed from V and 5 bases from J, the gap between germline ends came to 13 bases. This CDR3 spans 15 amino acids. Germline V lookup: CDR1 GTSNPN, CDR2 SVGIG (reference sequence).

The chain uses TRBV27 and TRBJ2-3; the D gene is possibly TRBD1 (5 bases). V was clipped by 3 bases and J by 6 bases, with 13 bases between them. The germline V gene encodes CDR1 MNHEY and CDR2 SMNVEV (reference sequence). The CDR3 has 14 residues. The CDR3 DNA is TGTGCCAGCAGTTTTCTCCAGGGATGGGATACGCAGTATTTT. Its translation is CASSFLQGWDTQYF.

This chain uses TRBV12-3 or TRBV12-4 with TRBJ2-1, with TRBD2 matching over 8 bases. The V segment lost 3 bases and the J segment 5 bases; nucleotides outside the gene matches: 6. The CDR3 extends over 15 amino acids. Written as DNA, the CDR3 is TGTGCCAGCAGTTTTGGCGGGGGGATAGACAATGAGCAGTTCTTC. Protein sequence: CASSFGGGIDNEQFF.

J is TRBJ1-3 and V is TRBV12-3 or TRBV12-4; TRBD1 aligns across 9 bases. The CDR3 runs 18 residues. Losses at the gene ends were 10 bases for V and 2 bases for J; bases not matched to a gene: 18. The CDR3 nucleotides read TGTGCCAACAACAAAGGGGGGACAGGGAGTATGACTGGAAACACCATATATTTT. The encoded protein is CANNKGGTGSMTGNTIYF.

Ten or more counts support this clonotype. CDR3 in DNA: TGTGCCAGCAGTTACTCGCCCCCGGGCGGTTTCCCCTACGAGCAGTACTTC. Its translation: CASSYSPPGGFPYEQYF. This rearrangement joins TRBV6-6 to TRBJ2-7; no definite D call. This CDR3 has 17 amino acids. In germline, CDR1 is MNHNY, CDR2 SVGAGI (reference sequence). Trimming stripped 0 bases from V and 2 bases from J, with 17 bases between.